The rows below give T cell receptor beta chains drawn from one sample of a study of T cell repertoires in cytomegalovirus infection. TCRdb passed the reads through MiXCR, listing each CDR3 protein once. Seen here are about 530,000 distinct CDR3 sequences, roughly 29% observed once, and the top ten hold about 12%. The material sequenced was PBMCs. These receptors came from a human donor in good health (CMV status not recorded). Some clones in this sample may be carry-over from other donors' samples. The CDR3 runs from the conserved cysteine through the conserved F or W. Fields, in order: clone size, V gene, D gene, J gene, CDR3 length, CDR3 protein, CDR3 DNA. A D gene is named only where the DNA matches it firmly. Rows give clone size only sometimes, using once, few, many, or a class for an expanded clone.

clone_size: few
v_call: TRBV12-3/TRBV12-4
d_call: -
j_call: TRBJ1-1
cdr3_length: 14
cdr3_aa: CASSLTTGRTEAFF
cdr3_nt: TGTGCCAGCAGTTTAACCACAGGGCGCACTGAAGCTTTCTTT

clone_size: -
v_call: TRBV7-3
d_call: -
j_call: TRBJ1-3
cdr3_length: 13
cdr3_aa: CASSLGEGNTIYF
cdr3_nt: TGTGCCAGCAGCTTAGGGGAGGGAAACACCATATATTTT

clone_size: few
v_call: TRBV7-2
d_call: -
j_call: TRBJ2-3
cdr3_length: 13
cdr3_aa: CASSVRGEDTQYF
cdr3_nt: TGTGCCAGCAGCGTTAGGGGGGAAGATACGCAGTATTTT

clone_size: -
v_call: TRBV28
d_call: -
j_call: TRBJ1-2
cdr3_length: 13
cdr3_aa: CASQDGSNYGYTF
cdr3_nt: TGTGCCAGCCAAGACGGCTCAAACTATGGCTACACCTTC

clone_size: few
v_call: TRBV20-1
d_call: -
j_call: TRBJ2-4
cdr3_length: 13
cdr3_aa: CSAMGASQNIQYF
cdr3_nt: TGCAGTGCAATGGGGGCTAGCCAAAACATTCAGTACTTC

clone_size: few
v_call: TRBV11-2
d_call: -
j_call: TRBJ2-1
cdr3_length: 16
cdr3_aa: CASSLGDFNVDNEQFF
cdr3_nt: TGTGCCAGCAGCTTAGGGGATTTTAATGTTGACAATGAGCAGTTCTTC

clone_size: -
v_call: TRBV12-3/TRBV12-4
d_call: -
j_call: TRBJ2-3
cdr3_length: 17
cdr3_aa: CASSTPYGASVPNTQYF
cdr3_nt: TGTGCCAGCAGTACTCCCTACGGAGCGTCGGTCCCAAATACGCAGTATTTT

clone_size: few
v_call: TRBV7-2
d_call: TRBD2
j_call: TRBJ2-7
cdr3_length: 16
cdr3_aa: CASSLAPSGRIYEQYF
cdr3_nt: TGTGCCAGCAGCTTAGCCCCTAGCGGGAGGATCTACGAGCAGTACTTC

clone_size: -
v_call: TRBV27
d_call: -
j_call: TRBJ2-3
cdr3_length: 13
cdr3_aa: CASSPQATYTQYF
cdr3_nt: TGTGCCAGCAGTCCCCAGGCGACTTATACGCAGTATTTT

clone_size: -
v_call: TRBV7-6
d_call: -
j_call: TRBJ2-7
cdr3_length: 13
cdr3_aa: CASSPPGVWEQYF
cdr3_nt: TGTGCCAGCAGCCCCCCGGGGGTTTGGGAGCAGTACTTC

clone_size: -
v_call: TRBV7-9
d_call: TRBD2
j_call: TRBJ2-1
cdr3_length: 16
cdr3_aa: CASSPGDYRRGNEQFF
cdr3_nt: TGTGCCAGCAGCCCCGGGGACTACCGCCGAGGGAATGAGCAGTTCTTC

clone_size: few
v_call: TRBV18
d_call: TRBD1
j_call: TRBJ1-1
cdr3_length: 14
cdr3_aa: CASSYTTGTTEAFF
cdr3_nt: TGTGCCAGCTCCTATACGACAGGGACCACTGAAGCTTTCTTT

clone_size: -
v_call: TRBV4-2
d_call: -
j_call: TRBJ2-7
cdr3_length: 13
cdr3_aa: CASSQEQVGEQYF
cdr3_nt: TGTGCCAGCAGCCAAGAACAGGTTGGAGAGCAGTACTTC

clone_size: -
v_call: TRBV12-3/TRBV12-4
d_call: -
j_call: TRBJ2-1
cdr3_length: 14
cdr3_aa: CASSLATGRNEQFF
cdr3_nt: TGTGCCAGCAGTTTAGCCACAGGGAGGAATGAGCAGTTCTTC

clone_size: -
v_call: TRBV12-3/TRBV12-4
d_call: -
j_call: TRBJ2-3
cdr3_length: 12
cdr3_aa: CATSLGADTQYF
cdr3_nt: TGTGCCACCTCGTTAGGAGCCGATACGCAGTATTTT

clone_size: once
v_call: TRBV28
d_call: -
j_call: TRBJ1-3
cdr3_length: 17
cdr3_aa: CASSSNRGLSSGNTIYF
cdr3_nt: TGTGCCAGCAGTTCAAATCGGGGCCTTAGCTCTGGAAACACCATATATTTT

clone_size: -
v_call: TRBV6-5
d_call: TRBD2
j_call: TRBJ2-5
cdr3_length: 17
cdr3_aa: CASRIRWASGSEETQYF
cdr3_nt: TGTGCCAGCAGAATAAGGTGGGCTAGCGGGAGCGAAGAGACCCAGTACTTC

clone_size: many
v_call: TRBV7-8
d_call: -
j_call: TRBJ2-7
cdr3_length: 14
cdr3_aa: CASSLLLTSYEQYF
cdr3_nt: TGTGCCAGCAGCTTACTACTGACGTCGTACGAGCAGTACTTC

clone_size: -
v_call: TRBV20-1
d_call: -
j_call: TRBJ2-7
cdr3_length: 15
cdr3_aa: CSARERRIPPLEQYF
cdr3_nt: TGCAGTGCTAGAGAACGGCGAATCCCCCCTCTCGAGCAGTACTTC

clone_size: -
v_call: TRBV14
d_call: -
j_call: TRBJ1-4
cdr3_length: 17
cdr3_aa: CASSRLRKDGVNEKLFF
cdr3_nt: TGTGCCAGCAGCCGCCTACGAAAAGACGGCGTTAATGAAAAACTGTTTTTT

clone_size: few
v_call: TRBV7-6
d_call: TRBD2
j_call: TRBJ2-5
cdr3_length: 15
cdr3_aa: CASSLVPSGIETQYF
cdr3_nt: TGTGCCAGCAGCCTAGTGCCTAGCGGGATTGAGACCCAGTACTTC

clone_size: -
v_call: TRBV19
d_call: TRBD1
j_call: TRBJ1-5
cdr3_length: 19
cdr3_aa: CASSIEGMTGEKYNQPQHF
cdr3_nt: TGTGCCAGTAGTATTGAGGGGATGACAGGGGAAAAATACAATCAGCCCCAGCATTTT

clone_size: few
v_call: TRBV5-4
d_call: -
j_call: TRBJ2-5
cdr3_length: 14
cdr3_aa: CASSLKTNQETQYF
cdr3_nt: TGTGCCAGCAGCTTGAAGACTAACCAAGAGACCCAGTACTTC

clone_size: -
v_call: TRBV2
d_call: TRBD2
j_call: TRBJ2-3
cdr3_length: 13
cdr3_aa: CASPRGGGDTQYF
cdr3_nt: TGTGCCTCCCCCCGGGGGGGTGGAGATACGCAGTATTTT

clone_size: -
v_call: TRBV19
d_call: -
j_call: TRBJ2-2
cdr3_length: 15
cdr3_aa: CASDGGLAYTGELFF
cdr3_nt: TGTGCCAGCGATGGAGGTCTAGCGTACACCGGGGAGCTGTTTTTT

clone_size: medium-sized
v_call: TRBV7-2
d_call: -
j_call: TRBJ1-2
cdr3_length: 14
cdr3_aa: CASSFSRDDYGYTF
cdr3_nt: TGTGCCAGCAGCTTCAGCAGGGACGACTATGGCTACACCTTC

clone_size: -
v_call: TRBV15
d_call: TRBD2
j_call: TRBJ2-1
cdr3_length: 17
cdr3_aa: CATSRDKVAGAGNEQFF
cdr3_nt: TGTGCCACCAGCAGAGATAAAGTAGCGGGAGCTGGGAATGAGCAGTTCTTC

clone_size: few
v_call: TRBV12-3/TRBV12-4
d_call: TRBD2
j_call: TRBJ2-1
cdr3_length: 15
cdr3_aa: CASSPLAGGDNEQFF
cdr3_nt: TGTGCCAGCAGTCCTCTAGCGGGGGGGGACAATGAGCAGTTCTTC

clone_size: -
v_call: TRBV28
d_call: -
j_call: TRBJ1-2
cdr3_length: 16
cdr3_aa: CASSPGGPLVNYGYTF
cdr3_nt: TGTGCCAGCAGTCCCGGAGGACCGCTGGTTAACTATGGCTACACCTTC

clone_size: -
v_call: TRBV24-1
d_call: TRBD2
j_call: TRBJ2-7
cdr3_length: 15
cdr3_aa: CATSDPTSGSYEQYF
cdr3_nt: TGTGCCACCAGTGATCCGACTAGCGGCTCCTACGAGCAGTACTTC

clone_size: -
v_call: TRBV27
d_call: -
j_call: TRBJ2-7
cdr3_length: 15
cdr3_aa: CASRDLQWGSYEQYF
cdr3_nt: TGTGCCAGCCGGGACCTTCAGTGGGGCTCCTACGAGCAGTACTTC

clone_size: many
v_call: TRBV7-2
d_call: -
j_call: TRBJ2-3
cdr3_length: 13
cdr3_aa: CASIPGPGDTQYF
cdr3_nt: TGTGCCAGCATCCCGGGACCTGGAGATACGCAGTATTTT

clone_size: -
v_call: TRBV6-2/TRBV6-3
d_call: -
j_call: TRBJ2-2
cdr3_length: 11
cdr3_aa: CASSRSGELFF
cdr3_nt: TGTGCCAGCAGCCGGTCCGGGGAGCTGTTTTTT

clone_size: few
v_call: TRBV6-1
d_call: TRBD2
j_call: TRBJ2-2
cdr3_length: 16
cdr3_aa: CASTVGASGSAGELFF
cdr3_nt: TGTGCCAGCACCGTGGGGGCTAGCGGGAGTGCGGGGGAGCTGTTTTTT

clone_size: many
v_call: TRBV12-3/TRBV12-4
d_call: TRBD1
j_call: TRBJ2-5
cdr3_length: 13
cdr3_aa: CASGRTGRETQYF
cdr3_nt: TGTGCCAGCGGCCGGACAGGGAGAGAGACCCAGTACTTC

clone_size: -
v_call: TRBV10-3
d_call: TRBD2
j_call: TRBJ2-5
cdr3_length: 16
cdr3_aa: CAISEKSGTSGETQYF
cdr3_nt: TGTGCCATCAGTGAAAAATCAGGGACTAGCGGAGAGACCCAGTACTTC

clone_size: -
v_call: TRBV11-2
d_call: -
j_call: TRBJ2-7
cdr3_length: 14
cdr3_aa: CASSKTASSYEQYF
cdr3_nt: TGTGCCAGCAGCAAGACAGCGAGCTCCTACGAGCAGTACTTC

clone_size: -
v_call: TRBV20-1
d_call: TRBD2
j_call: TRBJ2-3
cdr3_length: 18
cdr3_aa: CSARSRLAGEGGTDTQYF
cdr3_nt: TGCAGTGCTAGAAGTCGGCTAGCGGGAGAAGGAGGCACAGATACGCAGTATTTT

clone_size: -
v_call: TRBV12-3/TRBV12-4
d_call: TRBD2
j_call: TRBJ2-1
cdr3_length: 15
cdr3_aa: CASSRRLAGNNEQFF
cdr3_nt: TGTGCCAGCAGTCGACGACTAGCGGGAAACAATGAGCAGTTCTTC

clone_size: once
v_call: TRBV7-8
d_call: -
j_call: TRBJ1-1
cdr3_length: 13
cdr3_aa: CASSSTGGFEAFF
cdr3_nt: TGTGCCAGCAGCTCCACCGGGGGTTTTGAAGCTTTCTTT

clone_size: many
v_call: TRBV7-2
d_call: -
j_call: TRBJ1-2
cdr3_length: 14
cdr3_aa: CASSSRTETYGYTF
cdr3_nt: TGTGCCAGCAGCTCCCGGACAGAAACGTATGGCTACACCTTC

clone_size: few
v_call: TRBV7-9
d_call: -
j_call: TRBJ2-1
cdr3_length: 14
cdr3_aa: CASSFIEGYNEQFF
cdr3_nt: TGTGCCAGCAGCTTTATAGAGGGATACAATGAGCAGTTCTTC

clone_size: many
v_call: TRBV7-2
d_call: TRBD2
j_call: TRBJ2-3
cdr3_length: 15
cdr3_aa: CASSPQREGPDTQYF
cdr3_nt: TGTGCCAGCAGCCCCCAGAGGGAGGGCCCAGATACGCAGTATTTT

clone_size: many
v_call: TRBV7-8
d_call: -
j_call: TRBJ1-6
cdr3_length: 16
cdr3_aa: CAILRAGDTRDSPLHF
cdr3_nt: TGTGCCATCTTGAGGGCTGGGGACACAAGGGATTCACCCCTCCACTTT

clone_size: -
v_call: TRBV7-3
d_call: -
j_call: TRBJ2-2
cdr3_length: 13
cdr3_aa: CASSLTFTGELFF
cdr3_nt: TGTGCCAGCAGCTTAACATTCACCGGGGAGCTGTTTTTT

clone_size: -
v_call: TRBV7-9
d_call: -
j_call: TRBJ1-2
cdr3_length: 13
cdr3_aa: CASSLAQTYGYTF
cdr3_nt: TGTGCCAGCAGCTTAGCACAGACCTATGGCTACACCTTC

clone_size: -
v_call: TRBV2
d_call: -
j_call: TRBJ1-1
cdr3_length: 14
cdr3_aa: CASSEGQGKTEAFF
cdr3_nt: TGTGCCAGCAGTGAAGGTCAGGGGAAGACTGAAGCTTTCTTT

clone_size: few
v_call: TRBV4-1
d_call: -
j_call: TRBJ2-3
cdr3_length: 15
cdr3_aa: CASSHRLRATDTQYF
cdr3_nt: TGCGCCAGCAGCCATCGCCTACGGGCCACAGATACGCAGTATTTT

clone_size: -
v_call: TRBV18
d_call: -
j_call: TRBJ1-6
cdr3_length: 17
cdr3_aa: CASSPNRQSSYNSPLHF
cdr3_nt: TGTGCCAGCTCACCAAACAGGCAGAGCTCCTATAATTCACCCCTCCACTTT

clone_size: -
v_call: TRBV19
d_call: TRBD1
j_call: TRBJ1-1
cdr3_length: 13
cdr3_aa: CASSIGQGTEAFF
cdr3_nt: TGTGCCAGTAGTATAGGACAGGGCACTGAAGCTTTCTTT